These 15 T cell receptor beta chains were sequenced from one sample in a study of blood T cell repertoires in COVID-19. Sequencing was performed with immunoSEQ multiplex PCR; in TCRdb, only in-frame clones are kept and a portion is missing. This sample has under 150,000 clones, with about 90% found just once. Input material: peripheral blood. These receptors all stem from a woman aged 50 to 60 with acute or convalescent COVID-19.

The chain carries TRBV27 and TRBJ1-6; 7 nucleotides align to TRBD1. Germline CDR1 reads MNHEY; CDR2 reads SMNVEV (reference sequence). The V segment lost 5 bases and the J segment 2 bases; nucleotides outside the gene matches: 9. The CDR3 sequence is 17 residues long. The DNA for the CDR3 is TGTGCCAGCAGTGCCTTTTTTACAGGGGCCTATAATTCACCCCTCCACTTT. It specifies CASSAFFTGAYNSPLHF.

The chain has TRBV5-1 and TRBJ1-1; no clear D gene. V lost 3 bases to trimming and J lost 1 base, with 16 bases between them. The CDR3 has 16 residues. Germline assignment: CDR1 SGHRS and CDR2 YFSETQ. The CDR3 loop reads CASSSSSSLRNTEAFF. The CDR3 bases are TGCGCCAGCAGCTCCTCATCGTCCCTGAGGAACACTGAAGCTTTCTTT.

The chain couples TRBV19 to TRBJ2-3; D perhaps matches TRBD2 (5 bases). The CDR3 runs 15 residues. Germline V gives CDR1 LNHDA, CDR2 SQIVND (reference sequence). Trimming pared 3 bases from V and 0 bases from J, leaving 10 bases between. The CDR3 region is CASSISAGSTDTQYF. The CDR3 nucleotides are TGTGCCAGTAGTATTAGCGCTGGGAGCACAGATACGCAGTATTTT.

The chain has TRBV9 and TRBJ1-3, with TRBD1 identical over 8 bases. CDR1 SGDLS and CDR2 YYNGEE come from the germline V gene. V shed 4 bases, J shed 0 bases, and the junction held 6 bases outside the gene matches. The CDR3 covers 16 residues. In DNA, the CDR3 is TGTGCCAGCAGCACCCAGGACAGGGCCTCTGGAAACACCATATATTTT. Its translation: CASSTQDRASGNTIYF.

This clone turned up a few times. The rearrangement links TRBV9 to TRBJ2-7; TRBD2 aligns across 9 bases. The CDR3 extends over 14 amino acids. With V trimmed by 2 bases and J by 5 bases, 5 bases remained unmatched. In germline, CDR1 is SGDLS, CDR2 YYNGEE. CDR3 region: CASSVLSSGDEQYF. Here the CDR3 DNA reads TGTGCCAGCAGCGTGTTGTCTAGCGGGGACGAGCAGTACTTC.

In its sample, this clone was seen once. The chain recombines TRBV6-5 with TRBJ1-2, with D possibly TRBD1 on 5 matching bases. The CDR3 has 12 amino acids. CDR1 and CDR2 from the germline V gene are MNHEY and SVGAGI. V lost 6 bases and J 4 bases, leaving 9 bases between the germline ends. CDR3 protein: CASSGTRYGYTF. CDR3 nucleotide sequence: TGTGCCAGCAGCGGGACTCGCTATGGCTACACCTTC.

The rearrangement uses TRBV3-1 (or the pseudogene TRBV3-2) and TRBJ2-3; a weak D match, TRBD2 (5 bases). V was cut by 5 bases and J by 6 bases, with 9 bases left in between. Germline assignment: CDR1 LGHDT and CDR2 YNNKEL (reference sequence). The CDR3 is 12 amino acids. The CDR3 DNA reads TGTGCCAGCAGCTTACTAGGGGATACGCAGTATTTT. Protein: CASSLLGDTQYF.

The chain joins TRBV12-3 or TRBV12-4 to TRBJ2-7, with D possibly TRBD1 on 6 matching bases. The CDR3 contains 12 residues. Trimming took 6 bases from V and 4 from J, leaving 10 bases between them. CDR3: CASSPQGYEQYF. CDR3 DNA: TGTGCCAGCAGCCCACAGGGTTACGAGCAGTACTTC.

The V call is TRBV2, the J call TRBJ1-2; 8 bases line up with TRBD1. V trimming: 4 bases; J trimming: 3 bases; junction bases outside the gene matches: 16. Germline CDR1 reads SNHLY; CDR2 reads FYNNEI. The CDR3 spans 18 residues. CDR3 nucleotides: TGTGCCAGCAGTGGCAGGGGCAGGGGGCCCCTTTCGGACTATGGCTACACCTTC. It yields the protein CASSGRGRGPLSDYGYTF.

This chain uses TRBV4-1 with TRBJ2-2; D is uncertain. The V end lost 0 bases, the J end lost 7 bases, and 6 bases lay between the germline ends. The V gene's germline CDR1 is MGHRA and CDR2 YSYEKL. The CDR3 is made up of 13 amino acids. The chain's CDR3 is CASSQDLIGELFF. The DNA of the CDR3 is TGCGCCAGCAGCCAAGATCTAATCGGGGAGCTGTTTTTT.

The chain carries TRBV30 and TRBJ1-2; D ambiguous. The CDR3 totals 15 residues. Trimming shortened V by 2 bases and J by 3 bases, and 16 bases separated the two germline ends. CDR1 is GTSNPN and CDR2 is SVGIG in the germline V gene (reference sequence). The CDR3, as DNA: TGTGCCTGGAGTACAGATAGACGGCCCCACTATGGCTACACCTTC. Protein product: CAWSTDRRPHYGYTF.

The chain joins TRBV10-3 to TRBJ1-2; no definite D call. This CDR3 spans 14 amino acids. CDR1 ENHRY and CDR2 SYGVKD come from the germline V gene. Trimming took off 8 bases at V and 1 base at J, with 14 bases between the two ends. The CDR3 DNA reads as TGTGCCATCTACTCAGGCGTTATTAACTATGGCTACACCTTC. Translating it yields CAIYSGVINYGYTF.

V gene TRBV5-6 combines with J gene TRBJ1-1; 7 bases align to TRBD1. There are 15 residues in the CDR3. The germline gives CDR1 SGHDT, CDR2 YYEEEE. V gave up 3 bases and J gave up 3 bases; unmatched junction bases: 8. The CDR3 bases are TGTGCCAGCAGCTCAGGGGGGTATGGTGACACTGAAGCTTTCTTT. Translating gives CASSSGGYGDTEAFF.

The J gene is TRBJ1-5, the V gene TRBV6-1; no firm D call. The CDR3 is made up of 14 amino acids. Germline values: CDR1 MNHNS, CDR2 SASEGT. V was shortened by 1 base and J by 11 bases, with 15 bases between the two germline ends. CDR3 sequence: CASSEGGSSAAQHF. The CDR3 coding sequence is TGTGCCAGCAGTGAAGGTGGGAGTTCCGCGGCCCAGCATTTT.

The chain is built from TRBV28 and TRBJ2-5; the match to TRBD1 covers 10 bases. Germline-derived CDR1 and CDR2 are MDHEN and SYDVKM. This CDR3 contains 16 residues. Trimming took 4 bases from V and 3 from J; bases not matched to a gene: 8. This CDR3 is CASSSPGQGPKETQYF. The CDR3 nucleotides are TGTGCCAGCAGTTCCCCGGGACAGGGGCCGAAAGAGACCCAGTACTTC.